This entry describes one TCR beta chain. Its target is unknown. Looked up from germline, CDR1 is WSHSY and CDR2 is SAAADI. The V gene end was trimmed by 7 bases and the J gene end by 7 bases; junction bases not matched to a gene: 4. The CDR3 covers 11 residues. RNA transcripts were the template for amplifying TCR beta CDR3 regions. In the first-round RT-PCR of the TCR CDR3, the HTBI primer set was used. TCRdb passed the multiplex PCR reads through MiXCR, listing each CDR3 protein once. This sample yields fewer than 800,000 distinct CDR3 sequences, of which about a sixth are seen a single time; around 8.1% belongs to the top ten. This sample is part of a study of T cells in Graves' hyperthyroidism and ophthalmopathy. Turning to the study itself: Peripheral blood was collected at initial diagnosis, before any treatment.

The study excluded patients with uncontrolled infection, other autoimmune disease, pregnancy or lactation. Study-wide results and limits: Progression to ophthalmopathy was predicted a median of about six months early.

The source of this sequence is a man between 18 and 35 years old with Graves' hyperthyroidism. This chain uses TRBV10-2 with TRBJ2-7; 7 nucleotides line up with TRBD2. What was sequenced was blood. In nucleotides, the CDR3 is TGCGCCAGCATGCGGGGGAGGGAGCAGTACTTC. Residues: CASMRGREQYF.